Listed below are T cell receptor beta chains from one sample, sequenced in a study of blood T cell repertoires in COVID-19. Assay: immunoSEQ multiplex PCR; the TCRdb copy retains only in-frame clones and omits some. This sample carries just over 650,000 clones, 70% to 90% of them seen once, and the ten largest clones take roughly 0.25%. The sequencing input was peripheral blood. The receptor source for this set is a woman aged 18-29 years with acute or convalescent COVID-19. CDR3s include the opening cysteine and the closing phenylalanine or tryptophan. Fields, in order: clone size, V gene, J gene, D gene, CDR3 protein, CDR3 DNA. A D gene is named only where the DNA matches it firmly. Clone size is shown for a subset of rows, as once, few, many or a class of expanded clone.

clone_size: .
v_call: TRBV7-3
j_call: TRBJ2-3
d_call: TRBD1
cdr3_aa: CASSLTYRGRSTDTQYF
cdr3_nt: TGTGCCAGCAGCTTAACCTACAGGGGCCGGAGCACAGATACGCAGTATTTT

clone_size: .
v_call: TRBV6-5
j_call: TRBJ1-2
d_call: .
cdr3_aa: CASSYSNSWPYGYTF
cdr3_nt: TGTGCCAGCAGTTACTCGAACAGTTGGCCCTATGGCTACACCTTC

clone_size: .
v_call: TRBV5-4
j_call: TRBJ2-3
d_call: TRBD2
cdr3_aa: CASSPGRSSTDTQYF
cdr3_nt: TGTGCCAGCAGCCCCGGGAGGTCAAGCACAGATACGCAGTATTTT

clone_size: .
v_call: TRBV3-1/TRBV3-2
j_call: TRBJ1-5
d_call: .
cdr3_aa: CASSHNFGGNQPQHF
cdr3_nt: TGTGCCAGCAGCCATAATTTCGGGGGAAATCAGCCCCAGCATTTT

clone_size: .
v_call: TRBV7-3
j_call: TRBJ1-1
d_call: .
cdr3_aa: CASSLSVPGNTEAFF
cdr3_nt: TGTGCCAGCAGCCTCTCGGTCCCGGGGAACACTGAAGCTTTCTTT

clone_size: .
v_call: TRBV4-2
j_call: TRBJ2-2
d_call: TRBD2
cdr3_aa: CASSQVKRGGFKELFF
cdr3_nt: TGTGCCAGCAGCCAAGTGAAGCGGGGGGGTTTTAAGGAGCTGTTTTTT

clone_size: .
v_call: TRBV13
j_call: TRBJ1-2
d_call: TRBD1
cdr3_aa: CASSFQDRGGYGYTF
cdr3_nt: TGTGCCAGCAGCTTTCAGGACAGGGGGGGCTATGGCTACACCTTC

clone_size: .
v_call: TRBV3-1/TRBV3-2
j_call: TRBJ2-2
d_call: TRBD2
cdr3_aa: CASSRLAGGRVNTGELFF
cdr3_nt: TGTGCCAGCAGCCGACTAGCGGGGGGTAGAGTCAACACCGGGGAGCTGTTTTTT

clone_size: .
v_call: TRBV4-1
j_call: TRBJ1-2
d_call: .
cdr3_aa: CASSQGVKGGDDGYTF
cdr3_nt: TGCGCCAGCAGCCAAGGGGTCAAGGGAGGAGATGATGGCTACACCTTC

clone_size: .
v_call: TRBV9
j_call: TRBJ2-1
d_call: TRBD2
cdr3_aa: CASSVTSGGYNEQFF
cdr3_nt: TGTGCCAGCAGCGTAACTAGCGGGGGATACAATGAGCAGTTCTTC

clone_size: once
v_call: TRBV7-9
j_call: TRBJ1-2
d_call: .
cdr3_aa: CASSVGRLGGQPNYGYTF
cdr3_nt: TGTGCCAGCAGCGTAGGAAGATTGGGCGGACAGCCAAACTATGGCTACACCTTC

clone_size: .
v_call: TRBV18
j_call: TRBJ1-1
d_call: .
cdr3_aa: CASSIQGGDTEAFF
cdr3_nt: TGTGCCAGCTCAATTCAGGGTGGGGACACTGAAGCTTTCTTT

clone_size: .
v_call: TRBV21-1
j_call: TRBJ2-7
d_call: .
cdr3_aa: CASSKFFSRDRYVYEQYF
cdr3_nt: TGTGCCAGCAGCAAGTTTTTCTCCCGGGACAGGTATGTCTACGAGCAGTACTTC

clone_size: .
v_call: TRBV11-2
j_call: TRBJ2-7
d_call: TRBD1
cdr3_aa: CASSQIGGQYF
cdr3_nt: TGTGCCAGCAGCCAAATAGGGGGCCAGTACTTC

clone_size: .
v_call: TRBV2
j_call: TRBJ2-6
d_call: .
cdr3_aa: CASTYDDISGANVLTF
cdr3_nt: TGTGCCAGCACATACGACGACATCTCTGGGGCCAACGTCCTGACTTTC

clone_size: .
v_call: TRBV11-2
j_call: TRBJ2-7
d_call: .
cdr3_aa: CASSFPSRLSAYEQYF
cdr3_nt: TGTGCCAGCAGCTTCCCTAGCCGGTTGTCCGCCTACGAGCAGTACTTC

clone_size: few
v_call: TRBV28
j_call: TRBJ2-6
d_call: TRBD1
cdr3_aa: CATEDRGGANVLTF
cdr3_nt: TGTGCCACGGAAGACAGGGGTGGGGCCAACGTCCTGACTTTC

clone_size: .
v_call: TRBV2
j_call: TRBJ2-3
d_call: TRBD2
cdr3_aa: CASSERGLAGGPRDTQYF
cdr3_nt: TGTGCCAGCAGTGAAAGGGGACTAGCGGGGGGGCCAAGGGATACGCAGTATTTT

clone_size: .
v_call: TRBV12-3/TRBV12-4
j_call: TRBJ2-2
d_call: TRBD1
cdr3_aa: CAIQQGPGGELFF
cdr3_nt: TGTGCCATCCAACAGGGGCCCGGCGGGGAGCTGTTTTTT

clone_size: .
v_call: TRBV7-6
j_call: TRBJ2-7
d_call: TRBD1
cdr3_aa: CASSSPWGTDSYEQYF
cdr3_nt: TGTGCCAGCAGCTCCCCTTGGGGGACAGACTCCTACGAGCAGTACTTC

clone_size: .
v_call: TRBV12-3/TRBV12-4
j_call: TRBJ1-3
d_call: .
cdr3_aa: CASSPDSNTIYF
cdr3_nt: TGTGCCAGCAGTCCAGACAGTAACACCATATATTTT

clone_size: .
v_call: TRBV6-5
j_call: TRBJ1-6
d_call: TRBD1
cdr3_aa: CASNSGQVYNSPLHF
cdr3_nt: TGTGCCAGCAATTCCGGACAGGTCTATAATTCACCCCTCCACTTT

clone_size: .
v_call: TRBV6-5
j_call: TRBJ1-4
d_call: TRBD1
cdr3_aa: CASSYGQGGEKLFF
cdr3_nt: TGTGCCAGCAGTTACGGACAGGGAGGTGAAAAACTGTTTTTT

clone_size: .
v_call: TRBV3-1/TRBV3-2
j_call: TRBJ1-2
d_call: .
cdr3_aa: CASSQVRTGGVRGYTF
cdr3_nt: TGTGCCAGCAGCCAAGTCCGAACCGGGGGGGTACGGGGCTACACCTTC

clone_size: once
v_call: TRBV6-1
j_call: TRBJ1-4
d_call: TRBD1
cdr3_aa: CASSEADRGWNEKLFF
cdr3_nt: TGTGCCAGCAGTGAAGCCGACAGGGGGTGGAATGAAAAACTGTTTTTT

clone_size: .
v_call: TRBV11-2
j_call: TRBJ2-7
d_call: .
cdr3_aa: CASGHTRRSYEQYF
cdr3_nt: TGTGCCAGCGGTCACACCAGGAGGTCCTACGAGCAGTACTTC

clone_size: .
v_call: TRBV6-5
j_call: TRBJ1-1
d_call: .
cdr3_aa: CAGGNGGNTEAFF
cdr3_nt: TGTGCCGGCGGGAACGGGGGGAACACTGAAGCTTTCTTT

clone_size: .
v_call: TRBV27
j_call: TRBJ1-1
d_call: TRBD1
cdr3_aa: CASASRTGGLNTEAFF
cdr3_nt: TGTGCCAGCGCCTCTAGGACAGGGGGCTTGAACACTGAAGCTTTCTTT

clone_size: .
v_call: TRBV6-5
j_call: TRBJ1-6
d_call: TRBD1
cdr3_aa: CASRGQGQGSPLHF
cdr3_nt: TGTGCCAGCAGGGGACAGGGTCAGGGTTCACCCCTCCACTTT

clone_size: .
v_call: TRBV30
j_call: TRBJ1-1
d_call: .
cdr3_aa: CAWSVGGGSEAFF
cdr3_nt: TGTGCCTGGAGTGTGGGAGGGGGGTCTGAAGCTTTCTTT

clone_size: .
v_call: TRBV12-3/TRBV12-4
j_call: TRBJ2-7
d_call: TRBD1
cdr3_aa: CASSIQGYEQYF
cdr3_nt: TGTGCCAGCAGTATACAGGGGTACGAGCAGTACTTC

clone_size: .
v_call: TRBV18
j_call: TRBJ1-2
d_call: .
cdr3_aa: CASSPPGRGYGYTF
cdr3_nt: TGTGCCAGCTCACCACCCGGGCGGGGGTATGGCTACACCTTC

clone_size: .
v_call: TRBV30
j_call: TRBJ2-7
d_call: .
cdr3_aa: CAWSAQVSEQYF
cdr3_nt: TGTGCCTGGAGTGCCCAGGTCAGCGAGCAGTACTTC

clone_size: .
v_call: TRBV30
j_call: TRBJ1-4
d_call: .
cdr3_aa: CAWSVGALLQLFF
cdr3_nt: TGTGCCTGGAGTGTTGGGGCCCTACTCCAACTGTTTTTT

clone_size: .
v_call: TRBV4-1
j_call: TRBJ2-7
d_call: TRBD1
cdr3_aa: CASSLRDRDFDEQYF
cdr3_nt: TGCGCCAGCAGCCTCCGGGACAGGGACTTCGACGAGCAGTACTTC